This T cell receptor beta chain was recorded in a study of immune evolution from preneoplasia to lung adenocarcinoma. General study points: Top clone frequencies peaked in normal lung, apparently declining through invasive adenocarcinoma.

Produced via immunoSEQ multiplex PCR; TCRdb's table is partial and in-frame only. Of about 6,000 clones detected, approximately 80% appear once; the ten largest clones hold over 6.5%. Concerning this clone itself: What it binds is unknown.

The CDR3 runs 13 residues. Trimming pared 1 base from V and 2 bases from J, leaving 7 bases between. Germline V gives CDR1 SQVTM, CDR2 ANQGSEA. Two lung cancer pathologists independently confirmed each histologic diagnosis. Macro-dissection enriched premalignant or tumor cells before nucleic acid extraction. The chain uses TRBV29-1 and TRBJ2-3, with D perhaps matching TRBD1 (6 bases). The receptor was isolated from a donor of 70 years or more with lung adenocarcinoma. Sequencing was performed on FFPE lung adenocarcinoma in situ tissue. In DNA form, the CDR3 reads TGCAGCGTTGAAGGGACAGCCACAGATACGCAGTATTTT. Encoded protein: CSVEGTATDTQYF.